This T cell receptor (beta chain) is drawn from a study of T cell clonality in common variable immunodeficiency. Germline values: CDR1 LNHDA, CDR2 SQIVND (reference sequence). V was pared by 7 bases and J by 1 base, with 9 bases of the junction left unmatched. The CDR3 covers 16 residues. In this sample, this clone turned up many times. Its target is unknown. The read comes to an end 3 residues before the CDR3 does, leaving the germline J gene to fill in the end. Some clones are missing from TCRdb's copy, which holds only in-frame ones; the method was immunoSEQ multiplex PCR. The sample was found to contain about 50,000 clones, and every one recurs. Donors gave about 5 to 9 ml heparinized peripheral whole blood. Whole-study findings and limits: In common variable immunodeficiency, TCR beta chains reportedly carried fewer deletions and N-nucleotide insertions. Links between repertoire features and CVID complications were heterogeneity-limited. Fewer TCRbeta clones were shared among CVID subjects than controls.

The origin of this receptor is a person aged 18 to 69 in good health. Input material: peripheral blood mononuclear cells. J is TRBJ1-5 and V is TRBV19; TRBD1 matches at 8 bases. The chain's CDR3 is CASTFWQGASNQPQHF. The CDR3 bases that were read are TGTGCCAGTACGTTTTGGCAGGGGGCCAGCAATCAGCCC.